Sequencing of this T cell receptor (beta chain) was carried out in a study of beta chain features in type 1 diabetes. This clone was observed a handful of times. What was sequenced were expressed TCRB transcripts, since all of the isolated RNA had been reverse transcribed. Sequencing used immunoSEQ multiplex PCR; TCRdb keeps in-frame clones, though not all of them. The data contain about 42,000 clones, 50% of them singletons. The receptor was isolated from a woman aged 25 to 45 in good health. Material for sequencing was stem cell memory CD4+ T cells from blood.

DNA for the CDR3: TGCGCCAGCAGCCAAGAACCCCCTGGCATCAGGGGGGCCCTTTTCCCGACTGAAGCTTTCTTT. As protein: CASSQEPPGIRGALFPTEAFF. The rearrangement joins TRBV4-1 to TRBJ1-1; 7 bases align to TRBD1. This CDR3 comprises 21 residues. Germline assignment: CDR1 MGHRA and CDR2 YSYEKL. Germline trimming cut 0 bases from V and 5 bases from J; bases unmatched to any gene: 24.